Shown below are 27 T cell receptor beta chains from a single sample sequenced in a study of T cells in Graves' hyperthyroidism and ophthalmopathy. TCR beta CDR3 regions were amplified from RNA transcripts. The TCR CDR3 first-round RT-PCR relied on the HTBI primer set. Each CDR3 protein gets one entry after TCRdb re-called the multiplex PCR reads with MiXCR. The profile shows some 500,000 distinct CDR3 sequences, under 15% of them singletons. The sample comprised blood. Receptors were obtained from a woman between 18 and 30 years old with Graves' hyperthyroidism.

Many counts were recorded for this clonotype. The chain links TRBV6-1 to TRBJ2-1; TRBD2 might be the D (6 bases). Germline V gives CDR1 MNHNS, CDR2 SASEGT. The CDR3 length is 15 residues. V lost 2 bases, J lost 8 bases, and 16 bases lay in between. CDR3 DNA sequence: TGTGCCAGCAGTGAAACGGGACTGACGGAGCATGAGCAGTTCTTC. Protein sequence: CASSETGLTEHEQFF.

This clonotype came up many times. The rearrangement uses TRBV5-1 and TRBJ2-7; 11 nucleotides align to TRBD2. The V gene's germline CDR1 is SGHRS and CDR2 YFSETQ. The CDR3 has 14 residues. J gave up 3 bases and V 4 bases, and 3 bases lay outside the gene matches. The CDR3 DNA reads TGCGCCAGCAGCAAAACTAGCGGGAGCTACGAGCAGTACGTC. Its protein product is CASSKTSGSYEQYV.

The V gene is TRBV7-2, the J gene TRBJ2-1; TRBD2 agrees at 9 bases. The CDR3 spans 14 residues. Germline V CDR1 and CDR2: SGHTA, FQGNSA. The V segment lost 2 bases and the J segment 8 bases; nucleotides outside the gene matches: 4. CDR3: CASSLKLAGDEQFF. The CDR3 coding sequence is TGTGCCAGCAGCTTAAAACTAGCGGGCGATGAGCAGTTCTTC.

This clonotype has ten or more counts. The chain has TRBV12-3 or TRBV12-4 and TRBJ2-5, with a tentative D call TRBD1 (6 bases). V was shortened by 7 bases and J by 4 bases, with 10 bases between the two germline ends. The CDR3 covers 12 residues. For the CDR3, the DNA is TGTGCCAGCAACAGGGAAGCAGAGACCCAGTACTTC. It codes for CASNREAETQYF.

This clonotype was seen a few times. This chain uses TRBV7-9 with TRBJ1-2; no definite D call. The germline V gene encodes CDR1 SEHNR and CDR2 FQNEAQ (reference sequence). This CDR3 spans 15 amino acids. The V gene lost 1 base and the J gene lost 0 bases, with 9 bases spanning the gap. DNA of the CDR3: TGTGCCAGCAGCTTAGGCCGCGGAACTAACTATGGCTACACCTTC. It codes for CASSLGRGTNYGYTF.

In its sample, this clonotype was seen many times. The chain combines TRBV9 with TRBJ2-5; a possible D gene is TRBD2 (6 bases). The CDR3 spans 16 residues. Trimming removed 3 bases from V and 5 bases from J, with 20 bases in between. Germline V CDR1 and CDR2: SGDLS, YYNGEE. The CDR3 sequence is CASSGTSWRDSETQYF. CDR3 nucleotide sequence: TGTGCCAGCAGCGGGACATCGTGGAGGGACTCGGAGACCCAGTACTTC.

A few counts support this clonotype. The chain employs TRBV19 and TRBJ2-3, with 14 bases aligning to TRBD2. The CDR3 has 16 amino acids. The V segment lost 8 bases and the J segment 0 bases; nucleotides outside the gene matches: 4. Germline loops: CDR1 LNHDA, CDR2 SQIVND (reference sequence). The CDR3, as DNA: TGTGCCAGTGGGACTAGCGGGAGTCCTAGCACAGATACGCAGTATTTT. Encoded protein: CASGTSGSPSTDTQYF. Supplemented by reference TRBV19 and TRBJ2-3, the full variable domain reads DGGITQSPKYLFRKEGQNVTLSCEQNLNHDAMYWYRQDPGQGLRLIYYSQIVNDFQKGDIAEGYSVSREKKESFPLTVTSAQKNPTAFYLCASGTSGSPSTDTQYFGPGTRLTVL.

The chain couples TRBV29-1 to TRBJ2-6, with D unresolved. The CDR3 is 17 amino acids. Per the germline V gene, CDR1 is SQVTM and CDR2 is ANQGSEA. The V end lost 7 bases, the J end lost 0 bases, and 19 bases lay between the germline ends. This chain's CDR3 is CSAHEGDSYSGANVLTF. Written as DNA, the CDR3 is TGCAGCGCGCACGAAGGCGACTCTTACTCTGGGGCCAACGTCCTGACTTTC.

The sample holds many counts of this clonotype. The rearrangement links TRBV28 to TRBJ2-7, with 13 bases aligning to TRBD2. The length of the CDR3 is 14 residues. V was clipped by 3 bases and J by 6 bases; unmatched bases: 2. Germline V lookup: CDR1 MDHEN, CDR2 SYDVKM. CDR3 sequence: CASSFRLAGGEQYF. The CDR3 bases are TGTGCCAGCAGTTTCCGACTAGCGGGAGGCGAGCAGTACTTC.

This clonotype was found many times. The chain carries TRBV2 and TRBJ1-1; perhaps TRBD1 as D (6 bases). The V gene's germline CDR1 is SNHLY and CDR2 FYNNEI. V gave up 4 bases and J gave up 0 bases, with 12 bases separating them. The CDR3 totals 15 residues. This CDR3 reads CASSAWGHVNTEAFF. The DNA of the CDR3 is TGTGCCAGCAGTGCGTGGGGACATGTGAACACTGAAGCTTTCTTT. The complete variable domain, with remaining parts taken from reference TRBV2 and TRBJ1-1, reads EPEVTQTPSHQVTQMGQEVILRCVPISNHLYFYWYRQILGQKVEFLVSFYNNEISEKSEIFDDQFSVERPDGSNFTLKIRSTKLEDSAMYFCASSAWGHVNTEAFFGQGTRLTVV.

Comments on this clonotype: A clone one base away is much larger, so this may be a read error. The J gene is TRBJ2-1, the V gene TRBV9, with TRBD2 matching over 10 bases. V lost 3 bases and J lost 5; bases outside the gene matches: 8. There are 16 residues in the CDR3. Germline lookup yields CDR1 SGDLS and CDR2 YYNGEE. The CDR3 coding sequence is TGTGCCAGCAGCGGTCTAGCGGGAGAACGGCACAATGAGCAGTTCTTC. Translation: CASSGLAGERHNEQFF.

The V call is TRBV25-1, the J call TRBJ1-4; D uncertain. Germline V CDR1 and CDR2: MGHDK, SYGVNS. CDR3 length: 15 amino acids. The V and J ends lost 0 bases and 6 bases respectively, with 11 bases between them. The CDR3 sequence is CASSEYRGGYEKLFF. In DNA, the CDR3 is TGTGCCAGCAGTGAATATCGGGGAGGTTATGAAAAACTGTTTTTT.

At least ten counts were recorded for this clonotype. The chain carries TRBV3-1 and TRBJ1-2; D unclear. Trimming removed 4 bases from V and 2 bases from J, with 8 bases in between. Germline lookup yields CDR1 LGHDT and CDR2 YNNKEL (reference sequence). The CDR3 is 13 amino acids. In DNA, the CDR3 is TGTGCCAGCAGCCCCGAGATAAACTATGGCTACACCTTC. It yields the protein CASSPEINYGYTF.

There are many counts of this clonotype. The chain has TRBV28 and TRBJ1-2; D unresolved. V was clipped by 5 bases and J by 1 base, with 17 bases between them. Germline lookup yields CDR1 MDHEN and CDR2 SYDVKM. This CDR3 region has 16 residues. Written as DNA, the CDR3 is TGTGCCAGCAGTACGCCCCCCAGTTGGGATAACTATGGCTACACCTTC. Its translation: CASSTPPSWDNYGYTF.

This clonotype has ten or more counts. The V gene is TRBV12-3 or TRBV12-4, the J gene TRBJ1-2; the match to TRBD1 covers 10 bases. The V gene end was trimmed by 5 bases and the J gene end by 9 bases; junction bases not matched to a gene: 15. The CDR3 consists of 16 residues. This CDR3 reads CASSHGTGELQNRYTF. DNA for the CDR3: TGTGCCAGCAGTCATGGGACAGGGGAGCTCCAAAATCGCTACACCTTC.

This clonotype has a count of ten or more. This chain connects TRBV19 to TRBJ1-1; no clear D gene. V was shortened by 3 bases and J by 5 bases, with 13 bases between the two germline ends. Germline V lookup: CDR1 LNHDA, CDR2 SQIVND (reference sequence). This CDR3 comprises 14 residues. CDR3 DNA: TGTGCCAGTAGTATCATCGGGGTGAGGACTGAAGCTTTCTTT. It codes for CASSIIGVRTEAFF.

This clonotype was found a few times. This may arise from a read error, as a much more abundant clone is one base away. This chain links TRBV19 with TRBJ2-1; D remains ambiguous. Germline V CDR1 and CDR2: LNHDA, SQIVND (reference sequence). This CDR3 region has 12 residues. Trimming removed 7 bases from V and 4 bases from J, with 8 bases in between. CDR3 loop: CASITIYNEQFF. The CDR3 coding sequence is TGTGCCAGTATTACCATTTACAATGAGCAGTTCTTC.

This clonotype was detected many times. The chain is built from TRBV19 and TRBJ1-3; no clear D gene. V lost 3 bases and J 0 bases, leaving 9 bases between the germline ends. The germline V gene has CDR1 LNHDA and CDR2 SQIVND (reference sequence). The CDR3 is made up of 15 amino acids. In nucleotides, the CDR3 is TGTGCCAGTAGTATGGACGGTTACTCTGGAAACACCATATATTTT. It specifies CASSMDGYSGNTIYF.

This clonotype was seen more than once but under ten times. The V gene is TRBV19, the J gene TRBJ1-2, with TRBD1 matching 10 bases. The CDR3 has 13 residues. CDR1 and CDR2 from the germline V gene are LNHDA and SQIVND (reference sequence). Trimming took 9 bases from V and 7 from J; bases not matched to a gene: 8. For the CDR3, the DNA is TGTGCCAGCCTACGACAGGGGGCGTTTGGCTACACCTTC. Translated, it gives CASLRQGAFGYTF.

This clonotype was counted a few times. The chain links TRBV3-1 to TRBJ2-7; 9 positions match TRBD2. Germline CDR1 is LGHDT and CDR2 is YNNKEL (reference sequence). The CDR3 sequence is 16 residues long. V shed 1 base, J shed 7 bases, and the junction held 11 bases outside the gene matches. The CDR3 region is CASSQAPAGGPGEQYV. DNA of the CDR3: TGTGCCAGCAGCCAAGCTCCGGCGGGAGGGCCCGGGGAGCAGTACGTC.

This clonotype was recorded at least ten times. The rearrangement uses TRBV11-2 and TRBJ2-1; D is tentatively TRBD1 or TRBD2 (5 bases each). In germline, CDR1 is SGHAT, CDR2 FQNNGV. The CDR3 covers 17 residues. V was pared by 2 bases and J by 1 base, with 15 bases between. CDR3 bases: TGTGCCAGCAGCTTATCGTTCGGGACCCATTCCTACAATGAGCAGTTCTTC. Its translation: CASSLSFGTHSYNEQFF.

In its sample, this clonotype was seen many times. The chain joins TRBV7-6 to TRBJ2-7; D gene ambiguous. The V gene lost 5 bases and the J gene lost 0 bases, with 14 bases spanning the gap. Germline-derived CDR1 and CDR2 are SGHVS and FNYEAQ. CDR3 length equals 15 residues. The CDR3 spells CASSPTLFRSYEQYF. The CDR3 nucleotides read TGTGCCAGCAGCCCGACTCTTTTCCGCTCCTACGAGCAGTACTTC.

Ten or more counts support this clonotype. The V call is TRBV27, the J call TRBJ1-4; the match to TRBD1 covers 9 bases. The V gene end was trimmed by 2 bases and the J gene end by 11 bases; junction bases not matched to a gene: 12. This CDR3 has 16 amino acids. Germline CDR1 reads MNHEY; CDR2 reads SMNVEV (reference sequence). The CDR3 bases are TGTGCCAGCAGTTTACACCAGACAGGGGGGGCTAGGAAACTGTTTTTT. Translation: CASSLHQTGGARKLFF.

The genes are TRBV7-9 and TRBJ1-4; D gene unclear. Trimming stripped 6 bases from V and 5 bases from J, with 13 bases between. Germline CDR1 and CDR2: SEHNR and FQNEAQ (reference sequence). The CDR3 consists of 14 residues. In DNA, the CDR3 is TGTGCCAGCAGACCGTACGCGGGGAATGAAAAACTGTTTTTT. Translation gives CASRPYAGNEKLFF.

The gene calls are TRBV3-1 and TRBJ2-1, with a possible D match to TRBD2 (5 bases). Germline V lookup: CDR1 LGHDT, CDR2 YNNKEL (reference sequence). Trimming shortened V by 5 bases and J by 0 bases, and 11 bases separated the two germline ends. The CDR3 covers 15 residues. Here the CDR3 DNA reads TGTGCCAGCAGCGAACTAGGGAGCTCCTACAATGAGCAGTTCTTC. Translation gives CASSELGSSYNEQFF.

This clonotype was seen repeatedly, ten times or more. The chain couples TRBV18 to TRBJ1-1; no clear D. CDR1 and CDR2 from the germline V gene are KGHSH and LQKENI. The CDR3 length is 12 residues. Between the trimmed V and J ends, which lost 2 bases and 8 bases, there was a span of 9 bases. CDR3 region: CASSPIEGEAFF. The CDR3 region has the DNA TGTGCCAGCTCACCAATAGAGGGAGAAGCTTTCTTT.

This chain links TRBV5-1 with TRBJ1-4; D gene uncertain. CDR3 size: 14 residues. Germline V lookup: CDR1 SGHRS, CDR2 YFSETQ. V lost 0 bases and J 1 base, leaving 4 bases between the germline ends. CDR3 residues: CASSLGLTNEKLFF. CDR3 nucleotide sequence: TGCGCCAGCAGCTTGGGATTAACTAATGAAAAACTGTTTTTT.